The clone carrying this T cell receptor (beta chain) was found a few times. Its target is unknown. Expressed TCRB transcripts were sequenced because the entire RNA isolate underwent reverse transcription. Reads from naive, central memory and regulatory T cell samples averaged around 3.6 million. Sequenced by immunoSEQ multiplex PCR; TCRdb stores in-frame clones only, minus some. This table has 600,000 to 650,000 clones, 15% appearing once. The V end lost 4 bases, the J end lost 4 bases, and 19 bases lay between the germline ends. The CDR3 covers 17 residues. Germline V gene data show CDR1 as SGHDN and CDR2 as FVKESK. The sample originates from a study of beta chain features in type 1 diabetes. Notes on the study in general: Among patients, naive, central memory and Treg TCRB repertoires appeared more similar than among healthy donors.

Each of the sorted populations had a purity greater than 95%. Sequencing used naive CD4+ T cells from blood. V is TRBV14 and J is TRBJ2-2; D gene unclear. The receptor comes from a man aged 18 to 29 in good health. Here the CDR3 reads CASSPLLGTISTGELFF. The CDR3 nucleotides are TGTGCCAGCAGCCCACTCTTAGGTACTATCAGCACCGGGGAGCTGTTTTTT.